One sample yielded the 27 T cell receptor beta chains listed below, sequenced in a study of cytomegalovirus exposure and HLA in healthy donors. With 60 Vbeta and 13 Jbeta primers, the PCR was carried out. Assay: immunoSEQ multiplex PCR; the TCRdb copy retains only in-frame clones and omits some. The sample has about 82,000 clones, around 68% seen once. Sequencing was carried out using PBMCs. The receptors derive from a man aged 25-45 years in good health and CMV-seropositive.

The chain carries TRBV6-1 and TRBJ1-5; no clear D gene. This CDR3 is 14 amino acids long. Trimming stripped 2 bases from V and 4 bases from J, with 9 bases between. Germline CDR1 and CDR2: MNHNS and SASEGT. The CDR3 bases are TGTGCCAGCAGTGAATACCGAGTGAATCAGCCCCAGCATTTT. The encoded protein is CASSEYRVNQPQHF.

This chain links TRBV19 with TRBJ1-1, with 7 bases fitting TRBD1. The V gene's germline CDR1 is LNHDA and CDR2 SQIVND (reference sequence). Trimming removed 5 bases from V and 1 base from J; junction bases left unmatched: 4. The CDR3 is made up of 14 amino acids. Written as DNA, the CDR3 is TGTGCCAGTAGTCTGACAGGGACGAACACTGAAGCTTTCTTT. Translated, it gives CASSLTGTNTEAFF. The whole variable domain, remainder taken from reference TRBV19 and TRBJ1-1, is DGGITQSPKYLFRKEGQNVTLSCEQNLNHDAMYWYRQDPGQGLRLIYYSQIVNDFQKGDIAEGYSVSREKKESFPLTVTSAQKNPTAFYLCASSLTGTNTEAFFGQGTRLTVV.

The chain employs TRBV5-6 and TRBJ1-2; D may be TRBD1 (5 bases). Germline CDR1 and CDR2: SGHDT and YYEEEE. The CDR3 is 13 amino acids. The V and J ends lost 4 bases and 2 bases respectively, with 9 bases between them. The CDR3 coding sequence is TGTGCCAGCAGCCCAAGGGGAAACTATGGCTACACCTTC. Amino acids: CASSPRGNYGYTF.

CDR3 in DNA: TGTGCCAGCAGTTACGAGGAGTCTGGGGCCAACGTCCTGACTTTC. Its protein is CASSYEESGANVLTF. V and J are TRBV6-6 and TRBJ2-6; D is unclear. The CDR3 has 15 residues. Germline loops: CDR1 MNHNY, CDR2 SVGAGI (reference sequence). V was cut by 2 bases and J by 1 base, with 6 bases left in between.

The rearrangement joins TRBV5-1 to TRBJ1-6, with TRBD1 matching 8 bases. Losses at the gene ends were 5 bases for V and 4 bases for J; bases not matched to a gene: 14. CDR1 and CDR2 (germline): SGHRS, YFSETQ. This CDR3 spans 18 amino acids. Here the CDR3 reads CASRFGAGQGIYNSPLHF. The CDR3 coding sequence is TGCGCCAGCAGATTTGGGGCAGGACAGGGAATATATAATTCACCCCTCCACTTT.

The rearrangement joins TRBV28 to TRBJ1-5; 9 nucleotides agree with TRBD1. The V segment lost 5 bases and the J segment 5 bases; nucleotides outside the gene matches: 7. The CDR3 runs 15 residues. CDR1 MDHEN and CDR2 SYDVKM come from the germline V gene. The CDR3, as DNA: TGTGCCAGCAGTCCCCGAGGGACAGGGTATCAGCCCCAGCATTTT. This sequence encodes CASSPRGTGYQPQHF.

The chain links TRBV4-1 to TRBJ2-5, with 8 bases matching TRBD2. The CDR3 covers 18 residues. CDR1 and CDR2 (germline): MGHRA, YSYEKL. V gave up 0 bases and J gave up 5 bases; unmatched junction bases: 14. CDR3 in DNA: TGCGCCAGCAGCCAAGACGGGGGGGCCGTGGGAGGGCAGGAGACCCAGTACTTC. Protein: CASSQDGGAVGGQETQYF.

V usage is TRBV30 and J usage is TRBJ2-1; the D gene is possibly TRBD2 (5 bases). The CDR3 covers 13 residues. V lost 4 bases to trimming and J lost 9 bases, with 16 bases between them. Per the germline V gene, CDR1 is GTSNPN and CDR2 is SVGIG (reference sequence). The CDR3 DNA follows: TGTGCCTGGACTGGCGGCCAAGGGAGTGAGCAGTTCTTC. It is translated as CAWTGGQGSEQFF.

This sequence joins TRBV5-4 and TRBJ2-7; 9 bases agree with TRBD1. CDR3 length: 17 amino acids. Germline V lookup: CDR1 SGHNT, CDR2 YYREEE (reference sequence). Trimming took 3 bases from V and 0 from J; bases not matched to a gene: 10. DNA for the CDR3: TGTGCCAGCAGCTCAATGACCGGGACAGGGAACTCCTACGAGCAGTACTTC. Protein: CASSSMTGTGNSYEQYF.

V gene TRBV5-4 combines with J gene TRBJ2-2, with D possibly matching TRBD1 (5 bases). Trimming removed 2 bases at V and 0 bases at J, with 11 bases between. CDR3 length: 16 amino acids. The germline gives CDR1 SGHNT, CDR2 YYREEE (reference sequence). The CDR3 loop is CASSFWGLANTGELFF. The CDR3 DNA reads as TGTGCCAGCAGCTTCTGGGGCCTAGCGAACACCGGGGAGCTGTTTTTT.

The chain couples TRBV5-4 to TRBJ2-1; D may be TRBD2 (5 bases). The CDR3 runs 14 residues. Germline V CDR1 and CDR2: SGHNT, YYREEE (reference sequence). V was clipped by 2 bases and J by 6 bases, with 12 bases between them. The CDR3 DNA reads TGTGCCAGCAGCTTTCGCGGAACTAGCAATGAGCAGTTCTTC. Translating it yields CASSFRGTSNEQFF.

V and J are TRBV4-1 and TRBJ1-5, with D maybe TRBD1 (5 bases). The V gene's germline CDR1 is MGHRA and CDR2 YSYEKL. This CDR3 comprises 18 residues. V was trimmed by 4 bases and J by 9 bases, leaving 28 bases between them. Here the CDR3 DNA reads TGCGCCAGCAGCCTAGCGGGGGGAGGGCCTCAATTTGACGGGCCCCAGCATTTT. This encodes CASSLAGGGPQFDGPQHF.

The rearrangement uses TRBV5-1 and TRBJ1-2, with TRBD1 as a possible D gene (5 bases). CDR1 and CDR2 (germline): SGHRS, YFSETQ. The germline V and J ends were trimmed by 4 bases and 4 bases, with 14 bases remaining between them. The CDR3 sequence is 14 residues long. In DNA form, the CDR3 reads TGCGCCAGCAGCACGGGGGGGGAGAGCTATGGCTACACCTTC. It translates to CASSTGGESYGYTF.

The CDR3 sequence: CASSFVTRGSYGYTF. The CDR3 nucleotides read TGTGCCAGCAGTTTCGTCACTAGGGGGAGCTATGGCTACACCTTC. The chain recombines TRBV28 with TRBJ1-2, with D maybe TRBD1 (6 bases). V lost 3 bases and J 4 bases, leaving 15 bases between the germline ends. This CDR3 is built from 15 residues. Germline V lookup: CDR1 MDHEN, CDR2 SYDVKM.

The chain carries TRBV6-7 and TRBJ2-7; 8 bases are shared with TRBD2. TRBV6-7 is noted as an ORF with a role that remains uncertain. CDR3 length equals 16 residues. With V trimmed by 0 bases and J by 4 bases, 8 bases remained unmatched. The CDR3 nucleotides are TGTGCCAGCAGTTACTCCTGCGCGGGAGGTTCGTACGAGCAGTACTTC. Encoded protein: CASSYSCAGGSYEQYF.

The chain recombines TRBV29-1 with TRBJ1-1; the D gene is possibly TRBD1 (6 bases). Trimming pared 7 bases from V and 6 bases from J, leaving 15 bases between. The CDR3 runs 12 residues. CDR1 SQVTM and CDR2 ANQGSEA come from the germline V gene. The CDR3 DNA is TGCAGCGGGAAGCCCGGGACACCTGAAGCTTTCTTT. As protein: CSGKPGTPEAFF. Together with reference TRBV29-1 and TRBJ1-1, the CDR3 gives the full variable domain: SAVISQKPSRDICQRGTSLTIQCQVDSQVTMMFWYRQQPGQSLTLIATANQGSEATYESGFVIDKFPISRPNLTFSTLTVSNMSPEDSSIYLCSGKPGTPEAFFGQGTRLTVV.

This rearrangement joins TRBV6-5 to TRBJ2-5; weak D call: TRBD2 (7 bases). The tail of the sequence fits TRBJ2-7 better, so the J call may be wrong. Germline loops: CDR1 MNHEY, CDR2 SVGAGI. The CDR3 loop spans 16 amino acids. The CDR3 DNA is TGTGCCAGCAGTTCCCCCAAGGGGGGGCGCGGGTACGAGCAGTACTTC. Translated: CASSSPKGGRGYEQYF.

The rearrangement joins TRBV7-2 to TRBJ1-2; 10 bases agree with TRBD1. This CDR3 region has 14 residues. V gave up 6 bases and J gave up 9 bases; unmatched junction bases: 10. CDR1 is SGHTA, CDR2 FQGNSA, per germline. CDR3: CASRLSGQGQSYTF. CDR3 DNA: TGTGCCAGCAGACTATCGGGACAGGGGCAGAGCTACACCTTC.

This clone was observed a few times. The rearrangement uses TRBV15 and TRBJ1-5; D is possibly TRBD1 (6 bases). Germline V CDR1 and CDR2: LNHNV, YYDKDF (reference sequence). The V end was cut by 5 bases, the J end by 5 bases, with 19 bases between. The CDR3 loop spans 16 amino acids. CDR3 loop: CATSPRQVSQDQPQHF. CDR3 DNA: TGTGCCACCAGCCCGCGACAGGTCTCGCAAGATCAGCCCCAGCATTTT.

The chain carries TRBV4-3 and TRBJ2-1, with D possibly TRBD2 on 6 matching bases. CDR1 is LGHNA, CDR2 YSLEER, per germline. Trimming took 1 base from V and 0 from J, leaving 13 bases between them. This CDR3 region has 17 residues. CDR3 sequence (DNA): TGCGCCAGCAGCCAAGTTTCCGGGAGTCCCTCCTACAATGAGCAGTTCTTC. It codes for CASSQVSGSPSYNEQFF.

This sequence joins TRBV11-3 and TRBJ2-1, with D possibly TRBD2 on 6 matching bases. This CDR3 contains 13 residues. The V gene's germline CDR1 is SGHNT and CDR2 YENEEA. V was trimmed by 1 base and J by 7 bases, leaving 8 bases between them. DNA for the CDR3: TGTGCCAGCAGCTTAGGACTAGGGAATGAGCAGTTCTTC. It translates to CASSLGLGNEQFF.

The chain combines TRBV7-2 with TRBJ1-6; 9 bases agree with TRBD1. This CDR3 region has 15 residues. Germline trimming cut 5 bases from V and 10 bases from J; bases unmatched to any gene: 9. Germline V gene sequence: CDR1 SGHTA, CDR2 FQGNSA. CDR3 sequence: CASSPGTGQLSPLHF. CDR3 DNA: TGTGCCAGCAGCCCAGGGACAGGGCAGCTATCACCCCTCCACTTT. The full variable domain, rest sourced from reference TRBV7-2 and TRBJ1-6, is GAGVSQSPSNKVTEKGKDVELRCDPISGHTALYWYRQSLGQGLEFLIYFQGNSAPDKSGLPSDRFSAERTGGSVSTLTIQRTQQEDSAVYLCASSPGTGQLSPLHFGNGTRLTVT.

This clone was detected a few times. V gene TRBV30 combines with J gene TRBJ1-1; D perhaps matches TRBD1 (6 bases). Germline CDR1 is GTSNPN and CDR2 is SVGIG (reference sequence). This CDR3 has 13 residues. V was clipped by 3 bases and J by 1 base, with 9 bases between them. The CDR3: CAWRGQANTEAFF. The CDR3 DNA reads as TGTGCCTGGAGGGGACAAGCGAACACTGAAGCTTTCTTT.

V is TRBV6-1 and J is TRBJ2-5; TRBD1 might be the D (8 bases). Germline V gene sequence: CDR1 MNHNS, CDR2 SASEGT. The ends were cut back, 10 bases at V and 1 base at J, with 16 bases in the middle. The CDR3 is 14 residues long. The DNA for the CDR3 is TGTGCCACCGGACAGGGAGGGGGCCAAGAGACCCAGTACTTC. This codes for CATGQGGGQETQYF.

This clone was observed a single time. The chain carries TRBV7-9 and TRBJ1-4; D remains ambiguous. Trimming took off 3 bases at V and 8 bases at J, with 7 bases between the two ends. The germline gives CDR1 SEHNR, CDR2 FQNEAQ (reference sequence). This CDR3 spans 12 amino acids. The CDR3 DNA follows: TGTGCCAGCAGCTTTCCTGAGGAAAAACTGTTTTTT. Protein sequence: CASSFPEEKLFF.

The V call is TRBV18, the J call TRBJ2-3; perhaps TRBD2 as D (5 bases). V lost 2 bases, J lost 4 bases, and 7 bases lay in between. This CDR3 contains 13 residues. Germline V gene data show CDR1 as KGHSH and CDR2 as LQKENI. CDR3 protein: CASSPTGSDTQYF. The CDR3, as DNA: TGTGCCAGCTCACCAACGGGATCAGATACGCAGTATTTT. The whole variable domain, remainder taken from reference TRBV18 and TRBJ2-3, is NAGVMQNPRHLVRRRGQEARLRCSPMKGHSHVYWYRQLPEEGLKFMVYLQKENIIDESGMPKERFSAEFPKEGPSILRIQQVVRGDSAAYFCASSPTGSDTQYFGPGTRLTVL.

The chain's CDR3 is CASSAEGPQAGNTIYF. The DNA of the CDR3 is TGCGCCAGCAGCGCCGAGGGCCCCCAAGCCGGAAACACCATATATTTT. This sequence joins TRBV5-1 and TRBJ1-3; D gene unclear. Per the germline V gene, CDR1 is SGHRS and CDR2 is YFSETQ. The V end was cut by 4 bases, the J end by 4 bases, with 18 bases between. This CDR3 contains 16 residues.